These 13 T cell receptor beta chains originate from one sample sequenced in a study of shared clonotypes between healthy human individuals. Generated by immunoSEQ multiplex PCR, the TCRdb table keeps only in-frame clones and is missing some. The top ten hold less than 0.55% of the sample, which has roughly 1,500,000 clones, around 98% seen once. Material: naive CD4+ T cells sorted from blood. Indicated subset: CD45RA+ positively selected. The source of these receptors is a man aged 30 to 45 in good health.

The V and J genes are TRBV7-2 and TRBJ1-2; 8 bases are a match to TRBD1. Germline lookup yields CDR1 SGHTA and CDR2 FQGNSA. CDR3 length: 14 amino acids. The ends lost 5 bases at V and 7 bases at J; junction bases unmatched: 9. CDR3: CASSRQGKMGGYTF. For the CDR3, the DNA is TGTGCCAGCAGCCGACAGGGGAAGATGGGTGGCTACACCTTC.

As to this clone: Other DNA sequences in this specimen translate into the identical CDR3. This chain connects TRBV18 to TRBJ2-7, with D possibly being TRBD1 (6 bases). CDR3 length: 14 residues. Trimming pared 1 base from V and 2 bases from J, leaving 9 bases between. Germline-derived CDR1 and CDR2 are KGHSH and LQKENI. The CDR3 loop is CASSPRGLPYEQYF. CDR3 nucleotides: TGTGCCAGCTCACCACGGGGGCTTCCCTACGAGCAGTACTTC. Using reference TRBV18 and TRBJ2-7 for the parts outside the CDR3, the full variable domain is NAGVMQNPRHLVRRRGQEARLRCSPMKGHSHVYWYRQLPEEGLKFMVYLQKENIIDESGMPKERFSAEFPKEGPSILRIQQVVRGDSAAYFCASSPRGLPYEQYFGPGTRLTVT.

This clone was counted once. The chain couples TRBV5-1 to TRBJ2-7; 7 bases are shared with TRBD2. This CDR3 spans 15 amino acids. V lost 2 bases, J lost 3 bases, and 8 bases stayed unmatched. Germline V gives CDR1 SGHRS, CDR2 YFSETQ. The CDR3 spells CASSFTSGVSYEQYF. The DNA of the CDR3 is TGCGCCAGCAGCTTCACAAGCGGGGTAAGCTACGAGCAGTACTTC.

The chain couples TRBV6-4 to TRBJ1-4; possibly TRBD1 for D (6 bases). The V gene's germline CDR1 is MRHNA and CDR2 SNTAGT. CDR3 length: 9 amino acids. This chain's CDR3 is CARGRELFF. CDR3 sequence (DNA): TGTGCTCGGGGGCGCGAACTGTTTTTT.

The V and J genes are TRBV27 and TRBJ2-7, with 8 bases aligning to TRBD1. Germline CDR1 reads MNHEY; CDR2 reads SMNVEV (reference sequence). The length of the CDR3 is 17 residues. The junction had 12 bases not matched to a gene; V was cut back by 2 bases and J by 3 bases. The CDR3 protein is CASSLNGKTGDLYEQYF. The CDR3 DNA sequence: TGTGCCAGCAGTTTAAACGGAAAGACAGGGGATCTCTACGAGCAGTACTTC.

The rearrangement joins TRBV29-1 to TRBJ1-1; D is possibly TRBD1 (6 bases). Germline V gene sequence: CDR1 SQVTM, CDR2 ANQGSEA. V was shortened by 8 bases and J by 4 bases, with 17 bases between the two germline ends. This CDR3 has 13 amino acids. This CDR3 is CSFSRGRGTEAFF. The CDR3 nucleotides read TGCAGCTTTTCCAGGGGCCGGGGCACTGAAGCTTTCTTT.

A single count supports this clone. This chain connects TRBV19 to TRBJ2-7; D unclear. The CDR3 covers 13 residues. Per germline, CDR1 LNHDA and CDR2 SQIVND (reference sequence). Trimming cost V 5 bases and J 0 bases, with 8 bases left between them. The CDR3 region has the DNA TGTGCCAGTAGTTTAAGGGTCTCCTACGAGCAGTACTTC. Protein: CASSLRVSYEQYF.

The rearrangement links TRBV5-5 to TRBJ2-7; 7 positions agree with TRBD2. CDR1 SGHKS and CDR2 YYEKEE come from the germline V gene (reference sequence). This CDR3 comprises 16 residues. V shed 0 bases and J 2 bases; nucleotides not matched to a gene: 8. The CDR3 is CASSLVSGDYPYEQYF. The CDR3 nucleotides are TGTGCCAGCAGCTTGGTTTCGGGGGACTACCCCTACGAGCAGTACTTC. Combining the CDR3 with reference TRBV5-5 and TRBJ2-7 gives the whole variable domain DAGVTQSPTHLIKTRGQQVTLRCSPISGHKSVSWYQQVLGQGPQFIFQYYEKEERGRGNFPDRFSARQFPNYSSELNVNALLLGDSALYLCASSLVSGDYPYEQYFGPGTRLTVT.

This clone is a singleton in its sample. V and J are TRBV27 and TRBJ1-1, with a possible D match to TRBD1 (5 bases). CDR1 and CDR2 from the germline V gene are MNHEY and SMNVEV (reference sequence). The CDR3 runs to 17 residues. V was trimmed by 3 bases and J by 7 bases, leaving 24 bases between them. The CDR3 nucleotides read TGTGCCAGCAGTTTTCAAATGGGGCCAGGGCATCGGAGTGAAGCTTTCTTT. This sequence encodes CASSFQMGPGHRSEAFF.

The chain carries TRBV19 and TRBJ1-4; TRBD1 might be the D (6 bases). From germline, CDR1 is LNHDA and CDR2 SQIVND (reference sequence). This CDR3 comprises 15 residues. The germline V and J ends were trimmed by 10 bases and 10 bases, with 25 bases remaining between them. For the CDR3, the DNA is TGTGCCACCAAAACAGGGAGCCGCACTAGGGGAAAACTGTTTTTT. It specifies CATKTGSRTRGKLFF.

CDR3 amino acids: CASSKGPLLAGDEQFF. For the CDR3, the DNA is TGCGCCAGCAGCAAGGGCCCCCTCCTAGCGGGCGATGAGCAGTTCTTC. The chain employs TRBV5-1 and TRBJ2-1; TRBD2 aligns across 8 bases. The trim removed 4 bases at V and 8 bases at J, leaving 14 bases unmatched. The CDR3 runs to 16 residues. Germline CDR1 reads SGHRS; CDR2 reads YFSETQ.

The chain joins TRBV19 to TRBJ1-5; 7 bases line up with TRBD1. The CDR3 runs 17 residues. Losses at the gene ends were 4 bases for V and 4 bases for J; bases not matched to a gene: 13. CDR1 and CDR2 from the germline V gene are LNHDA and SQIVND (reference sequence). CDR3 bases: TGTGCCAGTAGTACAAGATTAGGTGCAGGGGGAAATCAGCCCCAGCATTTT. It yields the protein CASSTRLGAGGNQPQHF.

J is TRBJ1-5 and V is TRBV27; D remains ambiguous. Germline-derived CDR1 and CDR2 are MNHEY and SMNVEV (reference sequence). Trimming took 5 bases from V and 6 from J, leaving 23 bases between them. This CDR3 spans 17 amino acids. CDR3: CASSPSGLSWRSQPQHF. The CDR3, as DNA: TGTGCCAGCAGTCCCTCAGGTCTTTCCTGGCGAAGTCAGCCCCAGCATTTT.